These 31 T cell receptor beta chains were all obtained from the same sample, sequenced in a study of CD8+CD57+ T cells in acquired aplastic anemia. Profiling that covered TCR beta VDJ and CDR3 relied on genomic DNA as its template. One entry per CDR3 protein results from TCRdb running MiXCR on the reads. Among about 200,000 distinct CDR3 sequences, roughly two thirds were seen once, and the ten largest hold about 60%. Patients included in sequencing had previously demonstrated CD8+CD57+ cell expansion by flow cytometry. The sample consisted of sorted CD4+, CD8+, or CD8+CD57+ T cells (not recorded which) from PBMCs. The source is a human donor with aplastic anemia.

The chain links TRBV7-2 to TRBJ1-6; D might be TRBD1 (6 bases). Germline CDR1 SGHTA, CDR2 FQGNSA. V was trimmed by 0 bases and J by 8 bases, leaving 14 bases between them. The length of the CDR3 is 16 residues. CDR3 DNA: TGTGCCAGCAGCTTAGCGCCTTCAGGGGTGGATTCACCCCTCCACTTT. Translating gives CASSLAPSGVDSPLHF.

The chain recombines TRBV25-1 with TRBJ2-3, with D perhaps TRBD2 (6 bases). The V end was cut by 6 bases, the J end by 7 bases, with 14 bases between. The CDR3 totals 13 residues. Germline V gene data show CDR1 as MGHDK and CDR2 as SYGVNS. CDR3 loop: CASSEGGGYTQYF. In DNA, the CDR3 is TGTGCCAGCAGCGAAGGTGGGGGGTATACGCAGTATTTT.

This rearrangement joins TRBV5-6 to TRBJ1-6; D unclear. Germline CDR1 SGHDT, CDR2 YYEEEE. The CDR3 has 12 amino acids. V lost 2 bases and J 9 bases, leaving 6 bases between the germline ends. Here the CDR3 DNA reads TGTGCCAGCAGCTTTTATTCTTCACCCCTCCACTTT. It codes for CASSFYSSPLHF.

This clonotype was detected a few times. V gene TRBV15 combines with J gene TRBJ1-6; unclear D gene. V was trimmed by 0 bases and J by 7 bases, leaving 10 bases between them. The CDR3 loop spans 15 amino acids. The germline V gene encodes CDR1 LNHNV and CDR2 YYDKDF (reference sequence). The CDR3 here is CATSRERTANSPLHF. For the CDR3, the DNA is TGTGCCACCAGCAGAGAAAGGACGGCCAATTCACCCCTCCACTTT.

The rearrangement uses TRBV7-2 and TRBJ1-5, with TRBD1 matching over 8 bases. Losses at the gene ends were 4 bases for V and 6 bases for J; bases not matched to a gene: 5. CDR1 is SGHTA, CDR2 FQGNSA, per germline. The CDR3 sequence is 14 residues long. CDR3 region: CASSYTGGTQPQHF. Here the CDR3 DNA reads TGTGCCAGCAGCTACACAGGGGGAACTCAGCCCCAGCATTTT.

The sample holds many counts of this clonotype. The chain joins TRBV20-1 to TRBJ1-4, with 9 nucleotides matching TRBD1. From germline, CDR1 is DFQATT and CDR2 SNEGSKA (reference sequence). CDR3 size: 14 residues. Trimming cost V 6 bases and J 2 bases; bases outside gene matches: 4. The CDR3 sequence is CSAGGTGTNEKLFF. In DNA, the CDR3 is TGCAGTGCGGGGGGGACAGGGACTAATGAAAAACTGTTTTTT.

With regard to this clonotype: The CDR3 carries no conserved terminal phenylalanine or tryptophan, so it likely arises from a read error. J is TRBJ2-1 and V is TRBV15; 11 nucleotides line up with TRBD1. Germline CDR1 and CDR2: LNHNV and YYDKDF (reference sequence). J was trimmed by 4 bases and V by 3 bases; bases with no gene match: 11. The CDR3 runs 18 residues. The DNA of the CDR3 is TGTGCCACCAGCAGCTCCAGGTCGGGACAGGGGGTGTACAATGAGCAGTTCCTC. Its protein is CATSSSRSGQGVYNEQFL.

The chain carries TRBV9 and TRBJ2-2; 7 bases fit TRBD2. The CDR3 covers 14 residues. V lost 3 bases and J lost 5; bases outside the gene matches: 4. From germline, CDR1 is SGDLS and CDR2 YYNGEE. CDR3 DNA: TGTGCCAGCAGCGGCGGACTAGATACCGGGGAGCTGTTTTTT. The encoded protein is CASSGGLDTGELFF.

The J gene is TRBJ2-7, the V gene TRBV10-3; TRBD1 agrees at 7 bases. This CDR3 is built from 14 residues. Trimming removed 2 bases from V and 3 bases from J; junction bases left unmatched: 4. In germline, CDR1 is ENHRY, CDR2 SYGVKD. CDR3 nucleotides: TGTGCCATCAGTGAGCAAGGGACAGACTACGAGCAGTACTTC. Translated: CAISEQGTDYEQYF.

CDR3 sequence (DNA): TGTGCCAGCAGCTTAGATTGGCGGGGGCGGAATGAGCAGTTCTTC. Translation: CASSLDWRGRNEQFF. This rearrangement joins TRBV7-9 to TRBJ2-1, with D perhaps matching TRBD2 (7 bases). The CDR3 loop spans 15 amino acids. V lost 1 base and J 7 bases, leaving 14 bases between the germline ends. Per germline, CDR1 SEHNR and CDR2 FQNEAQ (reference sequence). Looking up the rest from reference TRBV7-9 and TRBJ2-1 gives the full variable domain: DTGVSQNPRHKITKRGQNVTFRCDPISEHNRLYWYRQTLGQGPEFLTYFQNEAQLEKSRLLSDRFSAERPKGSFSTLEIQRTEQGDSAMYLCASSLDWRGRNEQFFGPGTRLTVL.

The chain carries TRBV20-1 and TRBJ2-3, with D unresolved. Trimming pared 2 bases from V and 0 bases from J, leaving 12 bases between. CDR1 DFQATT and CDR2 SNEGSKA come from the germline V gene (reference sequence). The CDR3 spans 15 residues. The CDR3 nucleotides are TGCAGTGCTAGACCCGTACTCACTAGCACAGATACGCAGTATTTT. It specifies CSARPVLTSTDTQYF.

A single count supports this clonotype. The chain uses TRBV7-9 and TRBJ1-1, with a tentative D call TRBD1 (6 bases). The CDR3 spans 11 residues. The V end lost 5 bases, the J end lost 8 bases, and 9 bases lay between the germline ends. The germline V gene has CDR1 SEHNR and CDR2 FQNEAQ (reference sequence). CDR3 in DNA: TGTGCCAGCAGCCCAGGGGACGAAGCTTTCTTT. As protein: CASSPGDEAFF.

This clonotype has a handful of counts. A much larger clone sits a single nucleotide away, making a read error possible. The V gene is TRBV7-9, the J gene TRBJ1-6, with D unclear. The V end was cut by 0 bases, the J end by 8 bases, with 11 bases between. CDR3 length: 15 amino acids. CDR1 SEHNR and CDR2 FQNEAQ come from the germline V gene (reference sequence). The CDR3 is CASSLAPGRDSPLHF. CDR3 DNA sequence: TGTGCCAGCAGCTTAGCTCCGGGAAGAGATTCACCCCTCCACTTT. Combining the CDR3 with reference TRBV7-9 and TRBJ1-6 gives the whole variable domain DTGVSQNPRHKITKRGQNVTFRCDPISEHNRLYWYRQTLGQGPEFLTYFQNEAQLEKSRLLSDRFSAERPKGSFSTLEIQRTEQGDSAMYLCASSLAPGRDSPLHFGNGTRLTVT.

The V and J genes are TRBV29-1 and TRBJ1-2; 8 bases agree with TRBD1. The CDR3 totals 16 residues. V shed 1 base and J 5 bases; nucleotides not matched to a gene: 12. The germline V gene has CDR1 SQVTM and CDR2 ANQGSEA. CDR3 in amino acids: CSVEVGQGAMSYGYTF. The CDR3 region has the DNA TGCAGCGTTGAAGTCGGGCAGGGGGCGATGTCTTATGGCTACACCTTC.

The chain couples TRBV29-1 to TRBJ2-1; 9 bases agree with TRBD2. CDR3 length equals 19 residues. CDR1 and CDR2 (germline): SQVTM, ANQGSEA. Trimming cost V 6 bases and J 4 bases; bases outside gene matches: 22. CDR3 protein: CSVDPGLAGTHTPYNEQFF. CDR3 nucleotide sequence: TGCAGCGTGGACCCGGGGCTAGCGGGGACCCACACCCCTTACAATGAGCAGTTCTTC.

The gene calls are TRBV19 and TRBJ1-5, with D unresolved. The CDR3 covers 13 residues. Trimming left V 6 bases short and J 6 bases short, with 12 bases between. From germline, CDR1 is LNHDA and CDR2 SQIVND (reference sequence). The CDR3: CASSPSTTQPQHF. DNA of the CDR3: TGTGCCAGTAGCCCCTCGACAACTCAGCCCCAGCATTTT.

Only a few counts were recorded for this clonotype. The rearrangement links TRBV12-3 or TRBV12-4 to TRBJ2-3; maybe TRBD1 (5 bases). The length of the CDR3 is 14 residues. V lost 5 bases and J lost 5, with 14 bases in between. CDR3 coding DNA: TGTGCCAGCAGTCGGGTAGGGGTTGGAGATACGCAGTATTTT. Its translation: CASSRVGVGDTQYF.

This chain links TRBV9 with TRBJ1-2; D ambiguous. There are 15 residues in the CDR3. Germline V CDR1 and CDR2: SGDLS, YYNGEE. The V end was cut by 0 bases, the J end by 0 bases, with 9 bases between. CDR3 amino acids: CASSVDPGTNYGYTF. The CDR3 DNA follows: TGTGCCAGCAGCGTAGATCCAGGCACTAACTATGGCTACACCTTC.

The chain recombines TRBV15 with TRBJ1-2; no clear D. Germline loops: CDR1 LNHNV, CDR2 YYDKDF (reference sequence). The CDR3 covers 14 residues. The V and J ends lost 0 bases and 4 bases respectively, with 9 bases between them. The chain's CDR3 is CATSRDREGYGYTF. The CDR3 DNA reads as TGTGCCACCAGCAGAGATCGAGAGGGCTATGGCTACACCTTC.

In its sample, this clonotype was seen many times. The rearrangement links TRBV14 to TRBJ2-7; 7 positions agree with TRBD1. The CDR3 extends over 11 amino acids. Trimming cost V 10 bases and J 6 bases; bases outside gene matches: 6. CDR1 is SGHDN, CDR2 FVKESK, per germline. As DNA, the CDR3 is TGTGCCAACCGGACAGGCGGCGAGCAGTACTTC. It specifies CANRTGGEQYF.

The chain employs TRBV2 and TRBJ2-3; D unresolved. Germline CDR1 SNHLY, CDR2 FYNNEI. V lost 0 bases, J lost 1 base, and 11 bases lay in between. The CDR3 extends over 16 amino acids. In DNA, the CDR3 is TGTGCCAGCAGTGAAGCGAATCCGCCGGGCACAGATACGCAGTATTTT. Its protein is CASSEANPPGTDTQYF.

The gene calls are TRBV19 and TRBJ2-7; D is uncertain. This CDR3 is built from 13 residues. The germline V gene has CDR1 LNHDA and CDR2 SQIVND (reference sequence). V gave up 10 bases and J gave up 6 bases, with 19 bases separating them. CDR3 DNA: TGTGCCAATCCAGAGTTTAGGCACGTCGAGCAGTACTTC. This gives the protein CANPEFRHVEQYF.

The chain recombines TRBV2 with TRBJ2-1; 9 positions match TRBD1. CDR1 SNHLY and CDR2 FYNNEI come from the germline V gene. The CDR3 consists of 13 residues. The V and J ends lost 11 bases and 2 bases, in that order; junction bases with no gene match: 4. CDR3 coding DNA: TGTGCCGGGGGACAGGGACCCTACAATGAGCAGTTCTTC. This codes for CAGGQGPYNEQFF. Combining the CDR3 with reference TRBV2 and TRBJ2-1 gives the whole variable domain EPEVTQTPSHQVTQMGQEVILRCVPISNHLYFYWYRQILGQKVEFLVSFYNNEISEKSEIFDDQFSVERPDGSNFTLKIRSTKLEDSAMYFCAGGQGPYNEQFFGPGTRLTVL.

CDR3 coding DNA: TGTGCCAGCAGAGCGAGCCCGGGACAGGGTGACAATGAGCAGTTCTTC. It is translated as CASRASPGQGDNEQFF. The genes are TRBV2 and TRBJ2-1; 9 bases match TRBD1. The CDR3 loop spans 16 amino acids. The germline V gene has CDR1 SNHLY and CDR2 FYNNEI. The junction had 11 bases not matched to a gene; V was cut back by 6 bases and J by 5 bases. Full variable domain (rest looked up from reference TRBV2 and TRBJ2-1): EPEVTQTPSHQVTQMGQEVILRCVPISNHLYFYWYRQILGQKVEFLVSFYNNEISEKSEIFDDQFSVERPDGSNFTLKIRSTKLEDSAMYFCASRASPGQGDNEQFFGPGTRLTVL.

This chain joins TRBV7-6 and TRBJ1-2; 9 nucleotides match TRBD1. Trimming took 1 base from V and 1 from J; bases not matched to a gene: 1. Germline CDR1 SGHVS, CDR2 FNYEAQ. The CDR3 loop spans 15 amino acids. The CDR3 loop is CASSLGTGVNYGYTF. Written as DNA, the CDR3 is TGTGCCAGCAGCTTAGGGACAGGGGTTAACTATGGCTACACCTTC.

The genes are TRBV2 and TRBJ1-3, with TRBD1 as a possible D gene (6 bases). The CDR3 sequence is 14 residues long. V was shortened by 7 bases and J by 0 bases, with 10 bases between the two germline ends. Germline V CDR1 and CDR2: SNHLY, FYNNEI. The CDR3 is CASTRGNSGNTIYF. The CDR3 nucleotides read TGTGCCAGCACCAGGGGAAACTCTGGAAACACCATATATTTT.

Written as DNA, the CDR3 is TGTGCCATCAGACTAGCGGGAGCAGATACGCAGTATTTT. Translating it yields CAIRLAGADTQYF. The rearrangement joins TRBV10-3 to TRBJ2-3; 11 bases align to TRBD2. Germline lookup yields CDR1 ENHRY and CDR2 SYGVKD. CDR3 length equals 13 residues. The V and J ends lost 6 bases and 4 bases, in that order; junction bases with no gene match: 0.

For this clonotype: One junction end disagrees with the germline gene, perhaps due to a read error. J is TRBJ1-2 and V is TRBV5-5, with 7 bases fitting TRBD1. This CDR3 has 15 amino acids. Germline V gene lookup returns CDR1 SGHKS and CDR2 YYEKEE (reference sequence). The CDR3 DNA is TGTGCTAGCAGCTTGACCGGACAGGCGGGGGGAGGCTACACCTTC. Amino acid sequence: CASSLTGQAGGGYTF.

This chain uses TRBV5-4 with TRBJ1-1, with D possibly TRBD1 on 5 matching bases. The CDR3 has 13 residues. The germline V and J ends were trimmed by 0 bases and 3 bases, with 6 bases remaining between them. Germline V lookup: CDR1 SGHNT, CDR2 YYREEE (reference sequence). CDR3 DNA: TGTGCCAGCAGCTTGGGCAGGGACACTGAAGCTTTCTTT. Translation: CASSLGRDTEAFF.

The rearrangement links TRBV20-1 to TRBJ2-7, with 10 bases lining up with TRBD2. The length of the CDR3 is 14 residues. Germline V gives CDR1 DFQATT, CDR2 SNEGSKA (reference sequence). Trimming removed 1 base from V and 3 bases from J; junction bases left unmatched: 3. The CDR3 sequence: CSARGLAGVYEQYF. The CDR3 DNA is TGCAGTGCTAGAGGGCTAGCGGGAGTCTACGAGCAGTACTTC.

This clonotype appeared many times. V is TRBV20-1 and J is TRBJ1-4; D remains unclear. From germline, CDR1 is DFQATT and CDR2 SNEGSKA (reference sequence). Trimming took off 5 bases at V and 5 bases at J, with 15 bases between the two ends. This CDR3 has 14 amino acids. CDR3 nucleotides: TGCAGTGCTCCCATCTTAAGCGGAAATGAAAAACTGTTTTTT. Amino acids: CSAPILSGNEKLFF.